The T cell receptor beta chain under discussion was sequenced for a study of T cell responses to AZD1222 COVID-19 vaccine listed by TCRdb under 2021. In terms of the full investigation: Because spike-specific TCR depth and breadth did not differ between the two schedules, AZD1222 recipients who got a second dose at roughly 4 weeks were pooled with those who got a second dose at roughly 12 weeks. A total of 230 to 250 trial participants underwent TCR sequencing, of whom about 210 received two doses of AZD1222 and about 25 received two doses of the MenACWY control vaccine. Trial participants were enrolled by age into 18-55, 56-69 and 70-plus year subgroups, with around 150, 28 and 57 TCR-sequenced participants respectively.

The time point label, as the study defines it: baseline before first vaccination. The vaccinee samples were drawn from two UK trials, COV001 and COV002, one of which was a single-blind randomized controlled phase 2/3 trial testing AZD1222 (ChAdOx1 nCoV-19) in healthy adults. For TCRbeta chain sequencing, PBMC samples from trial participants were taken at day 0 and at day 28 after the second dose. Germline trimming: 1 base from V, 4 bases from J; junction bases outside gene matches: 15. Spanning cysteine to phenylalanine, the CDR3 consists of 19 amino acids. The CDR3 DNA has 57 bases and is translated from base 1. CDR1 and CDR2 were assigned from the germline V gene as SGDLS and YYNGEE. Comment on this clone: It lacks a known antigen. Base qualities were left out, and no much larger clone turns up one base away.

The CDR3 regions of human TCRbeta chains were analyzed by immunosequencing. The original pipeline was this. Repertoire TCRs were checked for matches against a reference library of SARS-CoV-2-specific TCRs that had been generated using the MIRA antigen-specificity platform. Breadth was defined as the fraction of unique TCRs that were SARS-CoV-2-associated, and depth was defined as the fraction of total T cells that were SARS-CoV-2-associated. Using the MIRA data, every spike-specific TCR was mapped to the spike region that the TCR reacted to and assigned to either a CD4 or a CD8 class. Log10-transformed breadth and depth values were compared by one-way ANOVA with Sidak's multiple comparisons tests. Entries here come from immuneACCESS through TCRdb and include only in-frame sequences with V and J called. Some clones fail to appear in such tables; in the studies checked, an unresolved V gene covers under half of the shortfall, and the cause of the remainder is unknown. V, J and clone size were drawn from that table, and D and trimming were deduced from the DNA. The sample table records roughly 110,000 clones; under 95% of these occur just once. Less than 25% of the sample is taken by the ten largest.

Overall study results and their limits: The 56-69-year group was small, and its depth increase did not reach significance, likely because of low power. Participants were mostly white British, with more females than males. The authors suggested clonal diversity may have been underestimated. Conclusions about previously exposed vaccinees were limited because only six AZD1222 recipients were SARS-CoV-2 seropositive at baseline. After two AZD1222 doses, both the breadth and the depth of spike-specific TCRs were significantly higher than at day 0 and than in MenACWY recipients. Because no samples from the day 14 peak response were available, repertoires could be characterized only after the peak T cell response. Reportedly, almost half of the unique spike-specific TCRs recognized epitopes lying outside the regions that are mutated in the B.1.351 and B.1.1.7 variants. CD4 TCRs associated with the vaccine covered the entire spike protein, and the dominant responses were in regions 160-218 and 743-854.

This sequence was found in an adult in good health. The sequencing here drew on peripheral blood, taken on day 0 of AZD1222 vaccination. This chain joins TRBV9 to TRBJ1-3; 9 nucleotides in the junction match TRBD1. CDR3 region: CASSVNRDREDSGGNTIYF. Read as DNA, the sequence is TGTGCCAGCAGCGTAAACCGGGACAGGGAGGACTCTGGGGGAAACACCATATATTTT.